This TCR beta chain was found in a study of molecular identifiers for immune sequencing clone quantification. Study information: Four of five splits of RNA from around 18,000 or 91,000 naive CD8 cells were sequenced in replicates.

The CD8+CD4-CCR7+CD45RA+ phenotype defined the sorted naive CD8 T cells. The sample holds many counts of this clonotype. CDR3 length: 14 residues. The germline V gene encodes CDR1 KGHDR and CDR2 SFDVKD. Unmatched junction bases numbered 4, after V lost 4 bases and J lost 7 bases. With listed TCR primers and previously described methods, bulk TCR libraries were prepared. TCRdb reprocessed the PCR reads with MiXCR, giving one entry per CDR3 protein. The table lists about 320,000 distinct CDR3 sequences, over 20% of them singletons. The receptor was derived from a human donor in good health. Some libraries in this study had Jurkat cell RNA spiked in. The sequencing input was naive CD8+ T cells from blood, with Jurkat cell RNA spiked in. Indicated subset: FACS-sorted CD8+CD4-CCR7+CD45RA+ naive T cells. The chain combines TRBV24-1 with TRBJ2-1; 9 nucleotides match TRBD1. CDR3 DNA: TGTGCCACCAGTGAATTACAGGGGGCTAATGAGCAGTTCTTC. It codes for CATSELQGANEQFF.